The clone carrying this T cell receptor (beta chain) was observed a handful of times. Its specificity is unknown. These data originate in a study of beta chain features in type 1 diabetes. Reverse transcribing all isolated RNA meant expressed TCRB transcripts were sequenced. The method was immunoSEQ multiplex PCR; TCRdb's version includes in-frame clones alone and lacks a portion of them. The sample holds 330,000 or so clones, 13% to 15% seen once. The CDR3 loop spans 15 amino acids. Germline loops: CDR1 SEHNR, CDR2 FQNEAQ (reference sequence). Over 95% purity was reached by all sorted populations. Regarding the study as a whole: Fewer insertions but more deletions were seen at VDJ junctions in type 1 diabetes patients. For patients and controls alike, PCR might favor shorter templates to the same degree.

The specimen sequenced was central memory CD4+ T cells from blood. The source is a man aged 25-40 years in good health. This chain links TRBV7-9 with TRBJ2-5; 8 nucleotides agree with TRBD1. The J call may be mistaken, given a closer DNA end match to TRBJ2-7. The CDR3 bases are TGTGCCAGCAGCTTATTGCGACAGGGGACCAACGAGCAGTACTTC. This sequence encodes CASSLLRQGTNEQYF.